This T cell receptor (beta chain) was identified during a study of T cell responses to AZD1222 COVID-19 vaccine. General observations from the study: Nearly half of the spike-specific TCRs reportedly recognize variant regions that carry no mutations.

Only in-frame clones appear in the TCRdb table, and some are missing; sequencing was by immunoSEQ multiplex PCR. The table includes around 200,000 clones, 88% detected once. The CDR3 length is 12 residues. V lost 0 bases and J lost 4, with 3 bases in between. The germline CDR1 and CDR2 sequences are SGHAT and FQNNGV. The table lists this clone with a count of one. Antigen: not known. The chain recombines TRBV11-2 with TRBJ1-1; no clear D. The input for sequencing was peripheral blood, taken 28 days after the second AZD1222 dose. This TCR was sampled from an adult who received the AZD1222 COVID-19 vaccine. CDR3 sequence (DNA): TGTGCCAGCAGCTTAGAAGTCACTGAAGCTTTCTTT. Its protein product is CASSLEVTEAFF.